The clone carrying this T cell receptor (beta chain) has more than one count but fewer than ten. The CDR3 runs 16 residues. The germline gives CDR1 MNHEY, CDR2 SVGAGI. Trimming left V 6 bases short and J 3 bases short, with 21 bases between. It was with a sample-barcoded 5' primer and a J-beta primer mix that a second PCR of roughly 7 to 12 cycles was run. In TCRdb, the 5' RACE reads were re-called with MiXCR into one record per CDR3 protein. In the table there are about 1.5 million distinct CDR3 sequences, about 42% of which are singletons. The data were obtained in a study of blood T cells in healthy people across ages.

The source is a woman aged 18-30 years in good health. Input material: blood. The chain uses TRBV6-5 and TRBJ2-7; possible D gene TRBD1, 6 bases. The CDR3 DNA reads as TGTGCCAGCAGATCGATGCAGGGGTCTCACCACTACGAGCAGTACTTC. Amino acids: CASRSMQGSHHYEQYF.